This entry is about one T cell receptor beta chain. These data belong to a study of blood T cell repertoires in COVID-19. Study-wide context: Samples representing acute and convalescent COVID-19 were sourced from the United States, Italy and Spain.

Source study methods: Reference gene primer amplification gave nucleated cell count estimates. Profiled with immunoSEQ multiplex PCR; TCRdb holds only in-frame clones, not every one. V and J calls and clone size are as listed in that table; D and trimming were resolved from the DNA. The sample gives approximately 240,000 clones, approximately 86% of which show up once; 4% to 6% is in the top ten. Germline trimming cut 6 bases from V and 5 bases from J; bases unmatched to any gene: 6. CDR1 and CDR2 from the germline V gene are WNHNN and SYGVQD (reference sequence). The CDR3 is made up of 13 amino acids.

The sequenced sample consisted of peripheral blood. V usage is TRBV10-1 and J usage is TRBJ1-2; 7 bases line up with TRBD1. This TCR came from a woman older than 75 with active or convalescent COVID-19. The CDR3 nucleotides are TGCGCCAGCAGCTCCGGGACAGCTTATGGCTACACCTTC. This translates into CASSSGTAYGYTF.